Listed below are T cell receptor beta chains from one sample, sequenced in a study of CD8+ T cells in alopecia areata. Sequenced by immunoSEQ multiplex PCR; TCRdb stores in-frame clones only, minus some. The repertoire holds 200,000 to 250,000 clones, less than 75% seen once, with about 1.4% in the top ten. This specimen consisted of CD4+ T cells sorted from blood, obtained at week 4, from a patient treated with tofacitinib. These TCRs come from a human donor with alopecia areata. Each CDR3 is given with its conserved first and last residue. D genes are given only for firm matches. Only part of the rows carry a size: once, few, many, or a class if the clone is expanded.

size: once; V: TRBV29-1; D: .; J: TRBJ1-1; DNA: TGCAGCGTTGGCCACACTGAAGCTTTCTTT; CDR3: CSVGHTEAFF
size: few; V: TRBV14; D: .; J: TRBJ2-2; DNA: TGTGCCAGCAGCCCGATGTCCGGGGAGCTGTTTTTT; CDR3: CASSPMSGELFF
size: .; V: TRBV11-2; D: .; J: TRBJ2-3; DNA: TGTGCCAGCAGCTTAGATCCACGGCGCACAGATACGCAGTATTTT; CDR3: CASSLDPRRTDTQYF
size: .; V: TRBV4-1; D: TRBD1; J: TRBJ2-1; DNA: TGCGCCAGCAGCCAAGAAGGACAGGGGTCGCGTGAGCAGTTCTTC; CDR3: CASSQEGQGSREQFF
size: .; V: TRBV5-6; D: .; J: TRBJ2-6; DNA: TGTGCCAGCAGCCTCTCGTGGTCGGGGGCCAACGTCCTGACTTTC; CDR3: CASSLSWSGANVLTF
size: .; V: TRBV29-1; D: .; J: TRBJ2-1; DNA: TGCAGCGTCAGCCCCCAGGGTAAGCAGTTCTTC; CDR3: CSVSPQGKQFF
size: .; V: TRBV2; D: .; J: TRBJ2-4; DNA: TGTGCCAGCAGTGTGGGTGGAGGGGCAGGCATTCAGTACTTC; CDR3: CASSVGGGAGIQYF
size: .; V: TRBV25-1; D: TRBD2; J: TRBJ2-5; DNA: TGTGCCAGCAGTCCCCGGACTAGCGTCTCTGTCCAGTACTTC; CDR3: CASSPRTSVSVQYF
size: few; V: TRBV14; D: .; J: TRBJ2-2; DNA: TGTGCCAGCAGCCAACTTCATCCCGGGGAGCTGTTTTTT; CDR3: CASSQLHPGELFF
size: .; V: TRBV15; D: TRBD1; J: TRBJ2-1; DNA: TGTGCCACCAGCAGCCCGGGACAGTACAATGAGCAGTTCTTC; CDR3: CATSSPGQYNEQFF
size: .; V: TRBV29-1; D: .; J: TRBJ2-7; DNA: TGCAGCGCCGGAGAGCTTTCCTACGAGCAGTACTTC; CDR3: CSAGELSYEQYF
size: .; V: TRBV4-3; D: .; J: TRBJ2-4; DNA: TGCGCCAGCAGCCAAGGGTCTCCGGGAGAGATTCAGTACTTC; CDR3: CASSQGSPGEIQYF
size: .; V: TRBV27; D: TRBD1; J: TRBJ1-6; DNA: TGTGCCAGCAGTCATCGACAGGGTAGTAATTCACCCCTCCACTTT; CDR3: CASSHRQGSNSPLHF
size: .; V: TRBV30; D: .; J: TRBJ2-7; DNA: TGTGCTTCCGGGAGCGACTCCTACGAGCAGTACTTC; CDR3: CASGSDSYEQYF
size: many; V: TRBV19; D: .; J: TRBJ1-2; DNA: TGTGCCAGTAGTATCAACAGGGCGGACTATGGCTACACCTTC; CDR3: CASSINRADYGYTF
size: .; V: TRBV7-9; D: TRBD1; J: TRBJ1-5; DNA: TGTGCCAGCAGCTTGGAGGGGGCCCAGCCCCAGCATTTT; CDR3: CASSLEGAQPQHF
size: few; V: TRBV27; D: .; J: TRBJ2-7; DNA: TGTGCCAGCAGTTTGGGTGCAGGGAACGAGCAGTACTTC; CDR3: CASSLGAGNEQYF
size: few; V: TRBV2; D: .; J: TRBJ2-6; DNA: TGTGCCAGCAGCCCCCGGCTCTGGGGGGCCAACGTCCTGACTTTC; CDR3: CASSPRLWGANVLTF
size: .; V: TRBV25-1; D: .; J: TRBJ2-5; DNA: TGTGCCAGCAGTGAAGCGGTAGAGACCCAGTACTTC; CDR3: CASSEAVETQYF
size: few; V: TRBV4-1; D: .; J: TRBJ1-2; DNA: TGCGCCAGCAGCCAAACCAAATATGGGAATGGCTACACCTTC; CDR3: CASSQTKYGNGYTF
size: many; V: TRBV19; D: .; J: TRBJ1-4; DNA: TGTGCCAGTAGTATGCGAGGCCGAACAACTAATGAAAAACTGTTTTTT; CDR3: CASSMRGRTTNEKLFF
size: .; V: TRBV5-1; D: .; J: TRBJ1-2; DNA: TGCGCCAGCAGCTTGGTACCGCGTACTTATGGCTACACCTTC; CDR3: CASSLVPRTYGYTF
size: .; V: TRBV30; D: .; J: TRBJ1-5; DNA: TGTGCCTGGAGTGCGGGTGGGGGCAATCAGCCCCAGCATTTT; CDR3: CAWSAGGGNQPQHF
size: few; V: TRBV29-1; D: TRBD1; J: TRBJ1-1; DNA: TGCAGCGTTGAAACCGTGCGACAGGGGGCCACTGAAGCTTTCTTT; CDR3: CSVETVRQGATEAFF
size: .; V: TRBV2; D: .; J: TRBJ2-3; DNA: TGTGCCAGCAGCCTCGAAGATACGCAGTATTTT; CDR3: CASSLEDTQYF
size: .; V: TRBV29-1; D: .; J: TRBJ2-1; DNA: TGCAGCGTTGTCGAGGCCCCGGCGGGCTACAATGAGCAGTTCTTC; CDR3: CSVVEAPAGYNEQFF
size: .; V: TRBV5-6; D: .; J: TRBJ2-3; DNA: TGTGCCAGCAGCTCGTCTAGCACAGATACGCAGTATTTT; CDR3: CASSSSSTDTQYF
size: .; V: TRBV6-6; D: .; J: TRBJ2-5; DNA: TGTGCCAGCAGTAAAAAAGAGACCCAGTACTTC; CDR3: CASSKKETQYF
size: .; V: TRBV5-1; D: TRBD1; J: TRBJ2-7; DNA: TGCGCCAGCAGCGCGGGACAGGGCTCCTACGAGCAGTACTTC; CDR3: CASSAGQGSYEQYF
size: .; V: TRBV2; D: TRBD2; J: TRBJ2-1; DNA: TGTGCCAGCTGGGATAGCGGGAATGAGCAGTTCTTC; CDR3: CASWDSGNEQFF
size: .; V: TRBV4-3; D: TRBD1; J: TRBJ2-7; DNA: TGCGCCAGCAGCCAAGATGGCCAGGGGGACTACGAGCAGTACTTC; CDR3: CASSQDGQGDYEQYF
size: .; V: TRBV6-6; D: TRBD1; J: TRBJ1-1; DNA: TGTGCCAGCAGTTACTCTGCGGCAGGGGGCTATCCTTTT; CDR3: CASSYSAAGGYPF